This T cell receptor beta chain was documented in a study of blood T cell repertoires in COVID-19. Study-level information: The origin of the acute and convalescent COVID-19 samples was the United States, Italy and Spain.

Living in about two dozen US areas, the participants were between roughly 18 and 95 years of age. Participants reported their clinical history, and cohort assignment relied on those reports. Sequencing was performed with immunoSEQ multiplex PCR; in TCRdb, only in-frame clones are kept and a portion is missing. This sample has a few hundred thousand clones, with around 90% found just once. The V end was cut by 0 bases, the J end by 5 bases, with 8 bases between. The CDR3 consists of 14 residues. CDR1 is SGHDT and CDR2 is YYEEEE in the germline V gene. Sequencing input: PBMCs or T cells enriched from blood (not recorded which). The chain joins TRBV5-6 to TRBJ1-4; D is uncertain. This clonotype originated in a woman aged 18-29 years with acute COVID-19. As DNA, the CDR3 is TGTGCCAGCAGCTTGGTACAGAAAAATGAAAAACTGTTTTTT. This sequence encodes CASSLVQKNEKLFF.